The rows below give T cell receptor beta chains drawn from one sample of a study of graft-versus-host responses after intestinal transplantation. Assay used: immunoSEQ multiplex PCR; TCRdb lists only in-frame clones, some missing. The repertoire consists of around 40,000 clones, with 83% occurring once and the leading ten covering about 3.7%. The specimen was PBMCs, collected approximately 1,000 days after transplant. These receptors were taken from a human patient who received an intestinal transplant, so some T cells may come from the graft donor. Both conserved end residues are part of each CDR3. The D gene is left open where the match is weak. Size is stated for part of the rows, as once, few or many counts, or as a class when the clone is expanded.

V gene	J gene	D gene	clone size	CDR3 DNA	CDR3 protein
TRBV7-9	TRBJ2-1	TRBD1	few	TGTGCCAGCAGCCCACAGGGACAGACAACTAGCTACAATGAGCAGTTCTTC	CASSPQGQTTSYNEQFF
TRBV6-1	TRBJ1-1	.	.	TGTGCCAGCAGTGTTAAGCTGGAAGCTTTCTTT	CASSVKLEAFF
TRBV28	TRBJ1-1	.	.	TGTGCCAGCAGTCCCGGGACAAAAGCTTTCTTT	CASSPGTKAFF
TRBV9	TRBJ2-4	.	.	TGTGCCAGCAGCCTCTCAGGGGAGGGCATTCAGTACTTC	CASSLSGEGIQYF
TRBV19	TRBJ2-7	TRBD1	.	TGTGCCAGTAGTATAAAACAGGGGGCGCGTCTTTACGAGCAGTACTTC	CASSIKQGARLYEQYF
TRBV29-1	TRBJ2-5	.	.	TGCAGCGTTGGAGGAGGGTCGGAGACCCAGTACTTC	CSVGGGSETQYF
TRBV5-1	TRBJ2-7	.	.	TGCGCCAGCAGCTTGGGCAGAACCTACGAGCAGTACTTC	CASSLGRTYEQYF
TRBV7-8	TRBJ2-1	.	.	TGTGCCAGCAGCTTCACGACTTTACGGGCGGGGTACAATGAGCAGTTCTTC	CASSFTTLRAGYNEQFF
TRBV9	TRBJ2-5	TRBD2	.	TGTGCCAGCAGCGCGTCCGGGACTAGCGCAGAGACCCAGTACTTC	CASSASGTSAETQYF
TRBV2	TRBJ1-1	.	.	TGTGCCAGCTCTCTCACTGAAGCTTTCTTT	CASSLTEAFF
TRBV6-1	TRBJ2-5	TRBD1	.	TGTGCCAGCTGCCGGGACAGGGTCCAAGAGACCCAGTACTTC	CASCRDRVQETQYF
TRBV4-2	TRBJ2-3	TRBD2	.	TGTGCCAGCAGCCAGTTGGGGACTAGTAGCATCACAGATACGCAGTATTTT	CASSQLGTSSITDTQYF
TRBV11-2	TRBJ2-7	.	.	TGTGCCAGCAGCTTATCATGGGCAGGGATCTACGAGCAGTACTTC	CASSLSWAGIYEQYF
TRBV28	TRBJ1-4	.	few	TGTGCCAGCAGTTTGACTCCCAGGGGAACTAATGAAAAACTGTTTTTT	CASSLTPRGTNEKLFF
TRBV27	TRBJ1-5	.	.	TGTGCCAGCAGTTTATCGCCAGGGACTCAGCCCCAGCATTTT	CASSLSPGTQPQHF
TRBV6-4	TRBJ2-3	.	.	TGTGCCAGCAGTGAGACGTTATCAGGGACAGATACGCAGTATTTT	CASSETLSGTDTQYF
TRBV19	TRBJ1-1	.	.	TGTGCCAGTAGTGCCAGAAACATGAACACTGAAGCTTTCTTT	CASSARNMNTEAFF
TRBV9	TRBJ2-1	TRBD2	once	TGTGCCAGCAGCGTAGGGACTAGCTACAATGAGCAGTTCTTC	CASSVGTSYNEQFF
TRBV7-8	TRBJ2-1	.	.	TGTGCCAGCAGCGGAGGAGGGAACAATGAGCAGTTCTTC	CASSGGGNNEQFF
TRBV6-6	TRBJ2-7	.	.	TGTGCCAGCAGTAACCTAGCGGAGCAGTACTTC	CASSNLAEQYF
TRBV5-1	TRBJ1-5	.	.	TGCGCCAGCAGCTTGGAATGGGGGAATCAGCCCCAGCATTTT	CASSLEWGNQPQHF
TRBV6-6	TRBJ2-2	TRBD2	once	TGTGCCAGCAGCCGCAGACTAGCCCGGAACACCGGGGAGCTGTTTTTT	CASSRRLARNTGELFF
TRBV6-1	TRBJ1-1	TRBD1	.	TGTGCCAGCAGTGGACAGGGAAGGACTGAAGCTTTCTTT	CASSGQGRTEAFF
TRBV7-9	TRBJ2-1	TRBD2	.	TGTGCCAGCAGCTTGACTAGCGGGCGTCAAGGTGAGCAGTTCTTC	CASSLTSGRQGEQFF
TRBV19	TRBJ2-7	TRBD1	.	TGTGCCAGTAGGCCGCGACAGGGGGCCTACGAGCAGTACTTC	CASRPRQGAYEQYF
TRBV30	TRBJ1-1	.	medium-sized	TGTGCCTGGAGTGTAAGTCCCCCTGAAGCTTTCTTT	CAWSVSPPEAFF
TRBV19	TRBJ1-6	.	.	TGTGCCAGTAGATGGATTTATAATTCACCCCTCCACTTT	CASRWIYNSPLHF
TRBV28	TRBJ2-4	TRBD2	.	TGTGCCAGCAGTTCCCCCGCTAGCGGGGGTGCCAAAAACATTCAGTACTTC	CASSSPASGGAKNIQYF
TRBV30	TRBJ1-6	.	.	TGTGCCTGGAGTGTAACTGGTGCATCTACCTGGCCCCTCCACTTT	CAWSVTGASTWPLHF
TRBV15	TRBJ1-4	.	.	TGTGCCACCAGCAGAGAATTTACCCGGGGTGAAAAACTGTTTTTT	CATSREFTRGEKLFF
TRBV28	TRBJ2-1	TRBD1	.	TGTGCCAGCAGTTCTCTGGACAGGGGTCCCTACAATGAGCAGTTCTTC	CASSSLDRGPYNEQFF
TRBV6-6	TRBJ2-5	TRBD1	.	TGTGCCATCAGTATGGGACAGGGGGCACAAGAGACCCAGTACTTC	CAISMGQGAQETQYF
TRBV28	TRBJ1-5	.	.	TGTGCCACCGCAGCTGGCCCAGCTGTCGATCAGCCCCAGCATTTT	CATAAGPAVDQPQHF
TRBV28	TRBJ2-5	TRBD1	.	TGTGCCAGCAGTTTTTTGGGGACAGCTCAAGAGACCCAGTACTTC	CASSFLGTAQETQYF
TRBV10-3	TRBJ2-7	.	.	TGTGCCAGCAGTGAGGCGGTCGAGACCTACGAGCAGTACTTC	CASSEAVETYEQYF
TRBV7-2	TRBJ1-5	.	.	TGTGCCAGCAGCCAAGGGGGGGGGCTGAGGCCCCAGCATTTT	CASSQGGGLRPQHF
TRBV29-1	TRBJ2-4	TRBD2	.	TGCAGCGCTGCGGGGGGGGCCAAAAACATTCAGTACTTC	CSAAGGAKNIQYF
TRBV5-1	TRBJ2-7	.	.	TGCGCCAGCAGCTTGGCCTCTGCGGGCCCGGACGAGCAGTACTTC	CASSLASAGPDEQYF
TRBV6-5	TRBJ2-7	.	.	TGTGCCAGCTCGAGAACCGGGGGTTCCTACGAGCAGTACTTC	CASSRTGGSYEQYF
TRBV2	TRBJ2-4	TRBD1	.	TGTGCCAGAGCAGGGACAGACCGAAACATTCAGTACTTC	CARAGTDRNIQYF
TRBV9	TRBJ2-7	TRBD1	.	TGTGCCAGCAGCGCCCGATCGGACAGGGCCTACGAGCAGTACTTC	CASSARSDRAYEQYF
TRBV6-5	TRBJ1-2	.	.	TGTGCCAGCAGTCGCAAACCGACAGCCCGTAATGGCTACACCTTC	CASSRKPTARNGYTF
TRBV28	TRBJ1-5	TRBD1	.	TGTGCCAGCAGTTTAAGGGGTTCCACAGGGGGCACCCAGCCCCAGCATTTT	CASSLRGSTGGTQPQHF
TRBV21-1	TRBJ1-3	.	.	TGTGCCAGCAGCCCGATCTTTAGAGAAGGGATTCCCTCTGGAAACACCATATATTTT	CASSPIFREGIPSGNTIYF
TRBV6-1	TRBJ1-1	.	.	TGTGCCAGCAGTGAAGACCAAGGAACTGAAGCTTTCTTT	CASSEDQGTEAFF
TRBV6-1	TRBJ2-2	TRBD1	.	TGTGCCACAAGGACAGGGGACACCGGGGAGCTGTTTTTT	CATRTGDTGELFF
TRBV6-1	TRBJ2-1	.	.	TGTGCCACTAACGCCGGGGCGGAGGATGAGCAGTTCTTC	CATNAGAEDEQFF
TRBV28	TRBJ1-4	.	.	TGTGCCAGCAGTTTAGGGCCGATAGAAAAACTGTTTTTT	CASSLGPIEKLFF
TRBV5-1	TRBJ1-6	TRBD1	once	TGCGCCAGCAGCTTGGGACAGGGGAGCAGTTCACCCCTCCACTTT	CASSLGQGSSSPLHF
TRBV28	TRBJ1-5	.	.	TGTGCCAGCAGTTTATGGTTAGGGGGAGTCGATCAGCCCCAGCATTTT	CASSLWLGGVDQPQHF
TRBV5-1	TRBJ1-1	TRBD1	.	TGCGCCAGCAGCTGGGGACAGTGGGGGACTGAAGCTTTCTTT	CASSWGQWGTEAFF
TRBV9	TRBJ1-1	.	.	TGTGCCAGCAGCCCCGGGGTCGGCAGGATGAACACTGAAGCTTTCTTT	CASSPGVGRMNTEAFF
TRBV5-4	TRBJ2-2	TRBD1	.	TGTGCCAGCAGCTCAAGACAGGGTCGGACCGGGGAGCTGTTTTTT	CASSSRQGRTGELFF
TRBV6-1	TRBJ2-2	TRBD1	.	TGTGCCAGCAGTGTGTGGGACAGGGGAGACACCGGGGAGCTGTTTTTT	CASSVWDRGDTGELFF
TRBV19	TRBJ1-4	TRBD1	.	TGTGCCAGCAGAGGACAGGCTACAACTAATGAAAAACTGTTTTTT	CASRGQATTNEKLFF